Sequencing of this T cell receptor beta chain was carried out in a study of OX40 agonist ivuxolimab in advanced cancers. TCRdb keeps only in-frame clones here, not all; method: immunoSEQ multiplex PCR. Among about 46,000 clones, roughly 90% were seen once, and the ten largest hold roughly 4.4%. This CDR3 comprises 13 residues. V was shortened by 3 bases and J by 8 bases, with 13 bases between the two germline ends. CDR1 is LNHDA and CDR2 is SQIVND in the germline V gene (reference sequence). The study sampled blood at baseline, cycle 4 day 1, and cycle 7 day 1. Sequences were derived from CD4+ or CD8+ T cells sorted from blood, sampled in a trial of the OX40 agonist ivuxolimab. This receptor was obtained from an adult with an advanced solid tumor such as melanoma, head and neck, liver or kidney cancer. The J gene is TRBJ1-1, the V gene TRBV19; D call uncertain. CDR3 sequence reads: CASSISVTVEAFF. The DNA of the CDR3 is TGTGCCAGTAGTATTTCCGTAACAGTCGAAGCTTTCTTT.